This T cell receptor beta chain was recorded in a study of blood T cells in healthy people across ages. In terms of origin and age, donors were healthy Caucasian individuals from Russia aged about 6 to 95. No fewer than 5.5 micrograms of total RNA were isolated from every sample. V lost 2 bases and J lost 7; bases outside the gene matches: 9. The CDR3 spans 16 residues. The second PCR ran about 7 to 12 cycles with a sample-barcoded 5' primer and J-beta primers. TCRdb redid the calling of the 5' RACE reads with MiXCR, one entry per CDR3 protein. The sample includes 850,000 to 1,000,000 distinct CDR3 sequences, about 51% of them seen just once.

The rearrangement uses TRBV12-3 or TRBV12-4 and TRBJ2-4; 9 positions agree with TRBD2. The sequence was obtained from an older woman in good health. Sequencing was carried out using blood. The CDR3 loop is CASSLSGGRAGNIQYF. DNA of the CDR3: TGTGCCAGCAGTTTATCTGGCGGGAGGGCCGGGAACATTCAGTACTTC.